The 14 T cell receptor beta chains listed next were all sequenced from one sample in a study of CD8+CD57+ T cells in acquired aplastic anemia. It was genomic DNA that served as the template for profiling TCR beta VDJ and CDR3. TCRdb re-called the reads with MiXCR, one entry per CDR3 protein. The sample lists some 190,000 distinct CDR3 sequences; 54% were seen once. The sequenced sample was sorted CD4+, CD8+, or CD8+CD57+ T cells (not recorded which) from PBMCs. The receptor source for this set is a human donor in good health, serving as a control.

This clonotype was recorded only once. A read error may account for a junction end that differs from germline. J is TRBJ1-3 and V is TRBV15; a weak D match, TRBD1 (5 bases). The germline CDR1 and CDR2 sequences are LNHNV and YYDKDF (reference sequence). There are 14 residues in the CDR3. CDR3 protein: CAASLGGPGNTTYF. CDR3 DNA sequence: TGTGCCGCCAGCCTCGGGGGACCTGGAAACACCACATATTTT. The whole variable domain, filled in from reference TRBV15 and TRBJ1-3, reads DAMVIQNPRYQVTQFGKPVTLSCSQTLNHNVMYWYQQKSSQAPKLLFHYYDKDFNNEADTPDNFQSRRPNTSFCFLDIRSPGLGDTAMYLCAASLGGPGNTTYFGEGSWLTVV.

This clonotype was recorded at least ten times. This chain uses TRBV10-3 with TRBJ1-1; no definite D call. The ends were cut back, 6 bases at V and 1 base at J, with 9 bases in the middle. The length of the CDR3 is 13 residues. CDR1 and CDR2 (germline): ENHRY, SYGVKD. In nucleotides, the CDR3 is TGTGCCATCAGGTGGCAGCAGAACACTGAAGCTTTCTTT. Translating it yields CAIRWQQNTEAFF.

There are many counts of this clonotype. This rearrangement joins TRBV7-9 to TRBJ2-3, with TRBD2 matching over 9 bases. CDR3 length equals 18 residues. V shed 2 bases, J shed 1 base, and the junction held 10 bases outside the gene matches. The V gene's germline CDR1 is SEHNR and CDR2 FQNEAQ (reference sequence). The CDR3 region is CASSLMRGGPLGTDTQYF. The DNA for the CDR3 is TGTGCCAGCAGCTTAATGCGGGGGGGTCCCCTCGGCACAGATACGCAGTATTTT. The complete variable domain, with remaining parts taken from reference TRBV7-9 and TRBJ2-3, reads DTGVSQNPRHKITKRGQNVTFRCDPISEHNRLYWYRQTLGQGPEFLTYFQNEAQLEKSRLLSDRFSAERPKGSFSTLEIQRTEQGDSAMYLCASSLMRGGPLGTDTQYFGPGTRLTVL.

This clonotype was observed a handful of times. A much larger clonotype is one base distant, so this may be a read error. This CDR3 fails to terminate in the conserved phenylalanine or tryptophan, so it likely reflects a read error. The V call is TRBV6-2 or TRBV6-3, the J call TRBJ2-7; perhaps TRBD2 as D (5 bases). V was shortened by 4 bases and J by 0 bases, with 13 bases between the two germline ends. Germline assignment: CDR1 MNHEY and CDR2 SVGEGT. CDR3 length equals 15 residues. Written as DNA, the CDR3 is TGTGCCAGCAGTTTCGTGCCTACTAGCTCCTACGAGCAGTACTCC. Its translation is CASSFVPTSSYEQYS.

This clonotype was seen once. J is TRBJ2-7 and V is TRBV2; a possible D gene is TRBD1 (6 bases). Germline V gene lookup returns CDR1 SNHLY and CDR2 FYNNEI. The CDR3 covers 14 residues. The V end lost 8 bases, the J end lost 0 bases, and 14 bases lay between the germline ends. CDR3 in DNA: TGTGCCAGCTATTGGGGGCCCAGCTCCTACGAGCAGTACTTC. It encodes CASYWGPSSYEQYF. Full variable domain (remainder filled in from reference TRBV2 and TRBJ2-7): EPEVTQTPSHQVTQMGQEVILRCVPISNHLYFYWYRQILGQKVEFLVSFYNNEISEKSEIFDDQFSVERPDGSNFTLKIRSTKLEDSAMYFCASYWGPSSYEQYFGPGTRLTVT.

This clonotype was picked up many times. The V gene is TRBV6-6, the J gene TRBJ2-7; the match to TRBD1 covers 7 bases. The trim removed 5 bases at V and 4 bases at J, leaving 11 bases unmatched. Germline V gene data show CDR1 as MNHNY and CDR2 as SVGAGI (reference sequence). The CDR3 has 15 residues. The CDR3 nucleotides are TGTGCCAGCAGTATAACAGGGGCAGTAGGATACGAGCAGTACTTC. It is translated as CASSITGAVGYEQYF.

This clonotype appeared many times. One end of the junction fails to match germline, which may point to a read error. V usage is TRBV29-1 and J usage is TRBJ2-3; 14 bases map to TRBD2. The CDR3 totals 17 residues. The germline gives CDR1 SQVTM, CDR2 ANQGSEA. As DNA, the CDR3 is TGCAGCGTTGAAGGACTAGCGGGGGGGCCTGGGACAGATACGCGGTATTTT. This sequence encodes CSVEGLAGGPGTDTRYF.

This clonotype was observed at least ten times. The chain joins TRBV10-2 to TRBJ1-3; D is unresolved. The germline V gene has CDR1 WSHSY and CDR2 SAAADI. V lost 4 bases and J lost 0, with 7 bases in between. This CDR3 comprises 14 residues. CDR3 in amino acids: CASSGGRSGNTIYF. For the CDR3, the DNA is TGCGCCAGCAGTGGAGGGCGCTCTGGAAACACCATATATTTT.

This clonotype showed up just a few times. This chain links TRBV20-1 with TRBJ1-2; 7 positions match TRBD1. The V segment lost 0 bases and the J segment 4 bases; nucleotides outside the gene matches: 8. The V gene's germline CDR1 is DFQATT and CDR2 SNEGSKA (reference sequence). The CDR3 is 15 residues long. In DNA form, the CDR3 reads TGCAGTGCTAGAGACGGCAGGGGGAGGGCCTATGGCTACACCTTC. Residues: CSARDGRGRAYGYTF.

This rearrangement joins TRBV10-2 to TRBJ1-2; 9 bases are shared with TRBD1. Germline V gene sequence: CDR1 WSHSY, CDR2 SAAADI. Unmatched junction bases numbered 13, after V lost 7 bases and J lost 7 bases. The CDR3 length is 15 residues. The CDR3 DNA follows: TGCGCCAGCAACGCCGGGACAGGGACTGGTCGTGGCTACACCTTC. This translates into CASNAGTGTGRGYTF.

There are many counts of this clonotype. The chain couples TRBV19 to TRBJ2-1, with TRBD2 identical over 7 bases. CDR1 is LNHDA and CDR2 is SQIVND in the germline V gene (reference sequence). CDR3 size: 15 residues. Losses at the gene ends were 3 bases for V and 10 bases for J; bases not matched to a gene: 12. The CDR3 DNA sequence: TGTGCCAGTAGTATGGAGAGCGGGGTAGGGCGGGAGCAGTTCTTC. It yields the protein CASSMESGVGREQFF.

The V and J genes are TRBV15 and TRBJ1-5; no clear D gene. Trimming stripped 4 bases from V and 3 bases from J, with 13 bases between. The germline CDR1 and CDR2 sequences are LNHNV and YYDKDF (reference sequence). The length of the CDR3 is 15 residues. The CDR3 sequence: CATSIPDTVNQPQHF. The CDR3, as DNA: TGTGCCACCAGCATCCCTGACACGGTCAATCAGCCCCAGCATTTT.

The chain couples TRBV19 to TRBJ2-7, with TRBD1 identical over 8 bases. Per the germline V gene, CDR1 is LNHDA and CDR2 is SQIVND (reference sequence). CDR3 size: 15 residues. V lost 3 bases to trimming and J lost 6 bases; unmatched junction nucleotides: 10. CDR3 sequence: CASSISGPRGPEQYF. CDR3 in DNA: TGTGCCAGTAGTATCTCGGGCCCCAGGGGGCCCGAGCAGTACTTC.

This clonotype was counted between two and nine times. The chain joins TRBV9 to TRBJ1-2; the D gene is possibly TRBD1 (6 bases). This CDR3 region has 14 residues. Trimming left V 4 bases short and J 5 bases short, with 15 bases between. Per the germline V gene, CDR1 is SGDLS and CDR2 is YYNGEE. CDR3 amino acids: CASSPRGGEYGYTF. CDR3 nucleotides: TGTGCCAGCAGCCCGAGGGGGGGGGAGTATGGCTACACCTTC.